The present T cell receptor beta chain was sequenced within a study of cytomegalovirus exposure and HLA in healthy donors. Study-wide results and limits: In vitro assays verified that a few CMV-associated chains recognized CMV antigens specifically. Analyses of presence and absence presupposed an approximately uniform sequencing depth across donors.

To note about this clone: Its target is unknown.

The primer mix had 60 Vbeta and 13 Jbeta primers. Some clones are missing from TCRdb's copy, which holds only in-frame ones; the method was immunoSEQ multiplex PCR. The sample gives about 59,000 clones, approximately 80% of which show up once; about 1.6% is in the top ten. Sequencing was carried out using PBMCs. The TCR comes from a human donor in good health.

The CDR3 bases are TGTGCCAGCAGCCTGATTCGGGGCGGAGGGGATACGCAGTATTTT. Translating gives CASSLIRGGGDTQYF. The gene calls are TRBV13 and TRBJ2-3; maybe TRBD2 (6 bases). The germline CDR1 and CDR2 sequences are PRHDT and FYEKMQ (reference sequence). This CDR3 contains 15 residues. Trimming pared 5 bases from V and 6 bases from J, leaving 18 bases between.